These 23 T cell receptor beta chains were all obtained from the same sample, sequenced in a study of blood T cell repertoires in COVID-19. TCRdb's copy holds only in-frame clones and misses some; the assay was immunoSEQ multiplex PCR. This sample has 250,000 to 350,000 clones, with more than 70% found just once. The sample comprised PBMCs or T cells enriched from blood (not recorded which). These receptors were collected from a woman aged 30 to 39 who had recovered from COVID-19.

This clone has only one observation. The chain carries TRBV6-5 and TRBJ1-5, with 8 bases identical to TRBD1. This CDR3 region has 14 residues. Trimming cost V 7 bases and J 4 bases; bases outside gene matches: 6. CDR1 is MNHEY, CDR2 SVGAGI, per germline. CDR3 nucleotides: TGTGCCAGCAACAGGGGGAGCTCGAATCAGCCCCAGCATTTT. Translated: CASNRGSSNQPQHF.

The chain combines TRBV4-1 with TRBJ1-4, with TRBD1 as a possible D gene (6 bases). Trimming pared 1 base from V and 0 bases from J, leaving 9 bases between. This CDR3 region has 16 residues. Germline-derived CDR1 and CDR2 are MGHRA and YSYEKL. The CDR3 loop is CASSQVGASTNEKLFF. Written as DNA, the CDR3 is TGCGCCAGCAGCCAAGTGGGGGCCTCAACTAATGAAAAACTGTTTTTT.

The chain employs TRBV10-3 and TRBJ2-7; TRBD2 matches at 10 bases. J lost 3 bases, V lost 3 bases, and 5 bases had no gene match. Germline CDR1 ENHRY, CDR2 SYGVKD. This CDR3 region has 15 residues. CDR3 region: CAISDTSGTIYEQYF. In nucleotides, the CDR3 is TGTGCCATCAGTGACACTAGCGGGACGATCTACGAGCAGTACTTC.

The V call is TRBV28, the J call TRBJ2-5; TRBD1 matches at 9 bases. Germline lookup yields CDR1 MDHEN and CDR2 SYDVKM. V dropped 6 bases and J dropped 5; count of bases not matched to a gene: 13. The CDR3 is made up of 16 amino acids. DNA of the CDR3: TGTGCCAGCAGACCTCAGACAGGGGGGAGCTGGGAGACCCAGTACTTC. Its translation: CASRPQTGGSWETQYF.

The chain has TRBV2 and TRBJ1-1; D ambiguous. The CDR3 totals 16 residues. The germline CDR1 and CDR2 sequences are SNHLY and FYNNEI. The V end was cut by 5 bases, the J end by 1 base, with 17 bases between. The CDR3 here is CASSSSGLRSNTEAFF. The CDR3 nucleotides are TGTGCCAGCAGTTCCTCGGGTCTTCGTTCGAACACTGAAGCTTTCTTT. Full variable domain (missing parts from reference TRBV2 and TRBJ1-1): EPEVTQTPSHQVTQMGQEVILRCVPISNHLYFYWYRQILGQKVEFLVSFYNNEISEKSEIFDDQFSVERPDGSNFTLKIRSTKLEDSAMYFCASSSSGLRSNTEAFFGQGTRLTVV.

The rearrangement uses TRBV10-2 and TRBJ2-7; 9 nucleotides align to TRBD2. Looked up from germline, CDR1 is WSHSY and CDR2 is SAAADI. Trimming cost V 0 bases and J 4 bases; bases outside gene matches: 7. The CDR3 has 16 amino acids. The chain's CDR3 is CASSESGSGGWYEQYF. The CDR3 nucleotides are TGCGCCAGCAGTGAGTCAGGTAGCGGGGGTTGGTACGAGCAGTACTTC.

The rearrangement uses TRBV7-9 and TRBJ1-2; D is undetermined. V dropped 2 bases and J dropped 4 bases, with 17 bases sitting between them. CDR3 length equals 16 residues. In germline, CDR1 is SEHNR, CDR2 FQNEAQ (reference sequence). The CDR3 loop is CASSLMAGGSGYGYTF. CDR3 coding DNA: TGTGCCAGCAGCTTAATGGCAGGTGGCAGTGGCTATGGCTACACCTTC.

The genes are TRBV2 and TRBJ1-2; D gene unclear. V shed 8 bases and J shed 4 bases, with 11 bases lying between them. CDR3 length equals 12 residues. Germline V gives CDR1 SNHLY, CDR2 FYNNEI. CDR3 DNA: TGTGCCAGCCCGAGTCCCGGCTATGGCTACACCTTC. This gives the protein CASPSPGYGYTF.

The chain's CDR3 is CASRKDRGKTEAFF. The CDR3 bases are TGTGCCAGCAGAAAGGACAGGGGAAAGACTGAAGCTTTCTTT. The V call is TRBV6-4, the J call TRBJ1-1, with 9 bases matching TRBD1. Germline assignment: CDR1 MRHNA and CDR2 SNTAGT. Trimming cost V 6 bases and J 5 bases; bases outside gene matches: 7. The CDR3 consists of 14 residues.

The chain combines TRBV5-1 with TRBJ2-7, with 7 bases identical to TRBD1. After removal of 2 bases from V and 2 bases from J, the junction contained 7 bases not matched to a gene. This CDR3 region has 15 residues. CDR1 is SGHRS and CDR2 is YFSETQ in the germline V gene. CDR3 DNA: TGCGCCAGCAGCTTTTCCTCTGGACAGGCCTACGAGCAGTACTTC. It codes for CASSFSSGQAYEQYF.

This clone was recorded once. The chain has TRBV4-2 and TRBJ2-1; D perhaps matches TRBD2 (5 bases). The germline gives CDR1 LGHNA, CDR2 YNFKEQ. The CDR3 covers 16 residues. Trimming pared 3 bases from V and 4 bases from J, leaving 16 bases between. Written as DNA, the CDR3 is TGTGCCAGCAGCCAGGAGACTACCCGGTGGTACAATGAGCAGTTCTTC. Translated, it gives CASSQETTRWYNEQFF.

The chain recombines TRBV9 with TRBJ1-4; 7 bases agree with TRBD1. Unmatched junction bases numbered 5, after V lost 2 bases and J lost 4 bases. Germline CDR1 SGDLS, CDR2 YYNGEE. This CDR3 region has 15 residues. The CDR3 DNA is TGTGCCAGCAGCGTGACGACAGGGAGTAATGAAAAACTGTTTTTT. Encoded protein: CASSVTTGSNEKLFF.

The J gene is TRBJ1-5, the V gene TRBV19; D remains ambiguous. This CDR3 region has 15 residues. Trimming pared 8 bases from V and 2 bases from J, leaving 16 bases between. Germline V gene sequence: CDR1 LNHDA, CDR2 SQIVND (reference sequence). The CDR3 reads CASSLAPLGNQPQHF. As DNA, the CDR3 is TGTGCCAGTTCCCTTGCCCCCCTAGGCAATCAGCCCCAGCATTTT. Filled out from reference TRBV19 and TRBJ1-5, the complete variable domain reads DGGITQSPKYLFRKEGQNVTLSCEQNLNHDAMYWYRQDPGQGLRLIYYSQIVNDFQKGDIAEGYSVSREKKESFPLTVTSAQKNPTAFYLCASSLAPLGNQPQHFGDGTRLSIL.

The genes are TRBV30 and TRBJ1-3; weak D call: TRBD1 (5 bases). This CDR3 is built from 15 residues. Germline V CDR1 and CDR2: GTSNPN, SVGIG (reference sequence). Between the trimmed V and J ends, which lost 0 bases and 1 base, there was a span of 10 bases. This CDR3 reads CAWSVRRGSGNTIYF. The CDR3 region has the DNA TGTGCCTGGAGTGTACGGAGGGGATCTGGAAACACCATATATTTT.

This chain joins TRBV6-8 and TRBJ2-3, with a weak D call TRBD1 (6 bases). In germline, CDR1 is MNHGY, CDR2 SAAAGT. CDR3 length: 18 residues. V lost 3 bases and J 0 bases, leaving 19 bases between the germline ends. The CDR3 bases are TGTGCCAGCAGTTATTGCTGGGACACGATTACTAGCACAGATACGCAGTATTTT. Its translation is CASSYCWDTITSTDTQYF.

This rearrangement joins TRBV19 to TRBJ2-3, with a possible D match to TRBD1 (5 bases). The CDR3 is 18 residues long. The V end lost 0 bases, the J end lost 0 bases, and 16 bases lay between the germline ends. Germline CDR1 is LNHDA and CDR2 is SQIVND (reference sequence). CDR3 region: CASSIDPDTLASTDTQYF. Here the CDR3 DNA reads TGTGCCAGTAGTATAGATCCGGACACTCTCGCTAGCACAGATACGCAGTATTTT.

The chain recombines TRBV30 with TRBJ1-1; 7 bases agree with TRBD1. The V and J ends lost 8 bases and 4 bases, in that order; junction bases with no gene match: 13. The CDR3 is 14 residues long. Germline CDR1 GTSNPN, CDR2 SVGIG (reference sequence). The CDR3 is CARDRDSGSTEAFF. In DNA form, the CDR3 reads TGTGCCCGGGACCGGGACAGCGGGAGCACTGAAGCTTTCTTT.

The CDR3 is CASSREQDGYTF. CDR3 coding DNA: TGTGCCAGCAGCAGGGAACAGGATGGCTACACCTTC. V usage is TRBV11-2 and J usage is TRBJ1-2; TRBD1 might be the D (5 bases). The CDR3 totals 12 residues. V was cut by 5 bases and J by 6 bases, with 10 bases left in between. From germline, CDR1 is SGHAT and CDR2 FQNNGV.

This clone has just one count. The chain employs TRBV30 and TRBJ1-2, with D possibly matching TRBD1 (6 bases). The CDR3 sequence is 12 residues long. The germline V gene encodes CDR1 GTSNPN and CDR2 SVGIG (reference sequence). The V end lost 3 bases, the J end lost 7 bases, and 12 bases lay between the germline ends. The CDR3 region has the DNA TGTGCCTGGAGCCCGACAGGTGTTGGCTACACCTTC. Protein: CAWSPTGVGYTF.

The chain's CDR3 is CASSNPGQGVYEQYF. The CDR3 region has the DNA TGTGCCAGCAGTAACCCCGGACAGGGAGTTTACGAGCAGTACTTC. This chain connects TRBV6-5 to TRBJ2-7, with 8 bases identical to TRBD1. This CDR3 spans 15 amino acids. With V trimmed by 5 bases and J by 4 bases, 10 bases remained unmatched. From germline, CDR1 is MNHEY and CDR2 SVGAGI.

The gene calls are TRBV5-5 and TRBJ2-3; 8 positions match TRBD2. Unmatched junction bases numbered 11, after V lost 0 bases and J lost 5 bases. The CDR3 consists of 17 residues. The germline gives CDR1 SGHKS, CDR2 YYEKEE (reference sequence). CDR3: CASSLEPSGGPGDTQYF. The CDR3, as DNA: TGTGCCAGCAGCTTGGAACCCTCGGGGGGGCCTGGAGATACGCAGTATTTT. Complete variable domain (other parts from reference TRBV5-5 and TRBJ2-3): DAGVTQSPTHLIKTRGQQVTLRCSPISGHKSVSWYQQVLGQGPQFIFQYYEKEERGRGNFPDRFSARQFPNYSSELNVNALLLGDSALYLCASSLEPSGGPGDTQYFGPGTRLTVL.

The V gene is TRBV5-1, the J gene TRBJ1-4; D gene ambiguous. Germline V gene lookup returns CDR1 SGHRS and CDR2 YFSETQ. Deletions cut 4 bases from V and 8 bases from J, with 9 bases between. The CDR3 extends over 12 amino acids. The DNA of the CDR3 is TGCGCCAGCAGCGAAGAGGGCGAAAAACTGTTTTTT. Amino acids: CASSEEGEKLFF.

The chain recombines TRBV6-4 with TRBJ2-1, with a weak D call TRBD2 (7 bases). The length of the CDR3 is 14 residues. The V end lost 5 bases, the J end lost 9 bases, and 17 bases lay between the germline ends. The germline gives CDR1 MRHNA, CDR2 SNTAGT. The CDR3 sequence is CASSTAGAGGEQFF. The CDR3 DNA reads as TGTGCCAGCAGTACGGCGGGGGCGGGCGGTGAGCAGTTCTTC.